The 3 T cell receptor beta chains given below trace back to one sample, sequenced in a study of long-term antiretroviral therapy in people with HIV. The assay used was immunoSEQ (version v3.0), run at survey level. TCRdb's table, derived via immunoSEQ multiplex PCR, lists solely in-frame clones and lacks some. There are tens of thousands of clones in the sample; over 80% occur only once, and over 8.5% lies in the top ten. This sample comprised unsorted PBMCs, obtained 0.8 years before starting antiretroviral therapy. The source is a man aged 18 to 35 with HIV.

This clone was detected only a few times. The chain has TRBV29-1 and TRBJ1-2; D call uncertain. The germline V gene encodes CDR1 SQVTM and CDR2 ANQGSEA. Trimming removed 6 bases from V and 0 bases from J, with 11 bases in between. This CDR3 spans 13 amino acids. The CDR3 spells CSVSARANYGYTF. In nucleotides, the CDR3 is TGCAGCGTGTCCGCTCGCGCTAACTATGGCTACACCTTC. The full variable domain, with the rest looked up from reference TRBV29-1 and TRBJ1-2, is SAVISQKPSRDICQRGTSLTIQCQVDSQVTMMFWYRQQPGQSLTLIATANQGSEATYESGFVIDKFPISRPNLTFSTLTVSNMSPEDSSIYLCSVSARANYGYTFGSGTRLTVV.

This sequence joins TRBV6-5 and TRBJ1-2; TRBD1 matches at 9 bases. The CDR3 covers 13 residues. Germline V gene data show CDR1 as MNHEY and CDR2 as SVGAGI. Trimming cost V 8 bases and J 4 bases; bases outside gene matches: 5. The CDR3 sequence is CASGTGGGYGYTF. The CDR3 nucleotides are TGTGCCAGCGGTACAGGGGGCGGCTATGGCTACACCTTC.

This chain uses TRBV27 with TRBJ2-7; 8 bases are shared with TRBD1. The trim removed 5 bases at V and 4 bases at J, leaving 10 bases unmatched. There are 15 residues in the CDR3. CDR1 and CDR2 (germline): MNHEY, SMNVEV (reference sequence). The CDR3 loop is CASSPGTGWGYEQYF. CDR3 in DNA: TGTGCCAGCAGTCCCGGGACAGGCTGGGGTTACGAGCAGTACTTC.